Each of the 32 T cell receptor beta chains below was sequenced from the same sample in a study of cytomegalovirus exposure and HLA in healthy donors. The protocol was immunoSEQ multiplex PCR, while the TCRdb copy is restricted to in-frame clones and leaves out a portion. The data contain approximately 300,000 clones, 86% of them singletons. Sequenced sample: PBMCs. All receptors come from a woman under 30 in good health and CMV-seronegative.

The chain combines TRBV7-2 with TRBJ2-3; 8 positions match TRBD2. CDR3 size: 15 residues. Trimming took 5 bases from V and 4 from J; bases not matched to a gene: 8. Germline CDR1 and CDR2: SGHTA and FQGNSA. CDR3 sequence reads: CASSPKAGVADTQYF. The CDR3 nucleotides are TGTGCCAGCAGCCCAAAAGCGGGAGTAGCAGATACGCAGTATTTT.

The J gene is TRBJ2-4, the V gene TRBV4-3; TRBD2 is a possible D gene (5 bases). With 0 bases removed from V and 1 base from J, the gap between germline ends came to 19 bases. Germline values: CDR1 LGHNA, CDR2 YSLEER. This CDR3 region has 19 residues. CDR3 in DNA: TGCGCCAGCAGCCAAGACATTCACGTGGGAGAAGGGGCCAAAAACATTCAGTACTTC. It specifies CASSQDIHVGEGAKNIQYF.

The chain uses TRBV6-5 and TRBJ1-1; 9 nucleotides match TRBD1. Per germline, CDR1 MNHEY and CDR2 SVGAGI. The junction had 8 bases not matched to a gene; V was cut back by 5 bases and J by 4 bases. The CDR3 is 15 amino acids. DNA of the CDR3: TGTGCCAGCAGTACCGTACAGGGGGCGGGCACTGAAGCTTTCTTT. As protein: CASSTVQGAGTEAFF.

The chain couples TRBV6-6 to TRBJ2-2; a weak D match, TRBD2 (5 bases). The CDR3 has 13 amino acids. Deletions cut 5 bases from V and 5 bases from J, with 9 bases between. The germline CDR1 and CDR2 sequences are MNHNY and SVGAGI (reference sequence). The CDR3 is CASSLRETGELFF. In DNA form, the CDR3 reads TGTGCCAGCAGTCTTAGGGAGACCGGGGAGCTGTTTTTT.

The gene calls are TRBV19 and TRBJ1-5; D may be TRBD1 (5 bases). Germline CDR1 is LNHDA and CDR2 is SQIVND (reference sequence). V was trimmed by 3 bases and J by 1 base, leaving 10 bases between them. The CDR3 contains 15 residues. The DNA for the CDR3 is TGTGCCAGTAGTATCCAGGGATTGAGCAATCAGCCCCAGCATTTT. This translates into CASSIQGLSNQPQHF.

The chain carries TRBV4-1 and TRBJ1-1; the match to TRBD1 covers 10 bases. Trimming at V came to 0 bases and at J to 4 bases, leaving 17 bases not matched to a gene. Germline CDR1 reads MGHRA; CDR2 reads YSYEKL. The length of the CDR3 is 20 residues. In DNA, the CDR3 is TGCGCCAGCAGCCAAGACAGGGACAGGGGTGTATCCGCATATGGCACTGAAGCTTTCTTT. Translating gives CASSQDRDRGVSAYGTEAFF.

The rearrangement joins TRBV7-2 to TRBJ2-5; 14 bases are a match to TRBD2. Unmatched junction bases numbered 18, after V lost 3 bases and J lost 9 bases. Germline V gives CDR1 SGHTA, CDR2 FQGNSA. The CDR3 covers 19 residues. The DNA for the CDR3 is TGTGCCAGCAGCTTCCCGGGACTAGCGGGAGTTAGAGGCCCCCATGCCCAGTACTTC. Translating it yields CASSFPGLAGVRGPHAQYF.

The V and J genes are TRBV18 and TRBJ1-1; TRBD1 aligns across 7 bases. Germline loops: CDR1 KGHSH, CDR2 LQKENI. There are 15 residues in the CDR3. Trimming cost V 3 bases and J 0 bases; bases outside gene matches: 4. As DNA, the CDR3 is TGTGCCAGCTCACCTGGGACAGCGATGAACACTGAAGCTTTCTTT. This gives the protein CASSPGTAMNTEAFF.

The chain employs TRBV19 and TRBJ2-1, with D tentatively TRBD2 (5 bases). The length of the CDR3 is 14 residues. CDR1 and CDR2 from the germline V gene are LNHDA and SQIVND (reference sequence). V lost 0 bases and J 4 bases, leaving 7 bases between the germline ends. CDR3 sequence: CASSIEDWYNEQFF. The CDR3 DNA follows: TGTGCCAGTAGTATAGAGGACTGGTACAATGAGCAGTTCTTC.

The CDR3, as DNA: TGTGCCAGCAGCTCTAGGACAGGGGGCTCCCAGTACTTC. This encodes CASSSRTGGSQYF. The gene calls are TRBV7-7 and TRBJ2-5; 11 bases match TRBD1. With 4 bases clipped from V and 9 bases from J, the junction kept 4 bases outside the gene matches. The germline CDR1 and CDR2 sequences are SSHAT and FNYEAQ (reference sequence). CDR3 length: 13 residues.

This rearrangement joins TRBV29-1 to TRBJ1-1; TRBD1 agrees at 9 bases. This CDR3 is 13 amino acids long. Germline lookup yields CDR1 SQVTM and CDR2 ANQGSEA. Trimming removed 7 bases from V and 3 bases from J; junction bases left unmatched: 6. The CDR3, as DNA: TGCAGCGCTAAGGGACAGGGAGACACTGAAGCTTTCTTT. Its translation is CSAKGQGDTEAFF.

The gene calls are TRBV11-2 and TRBJ2-7; D is ambiguous. The CDR3 is 14 amino acids. The V end lost 7 bases, the J end lost 6 bases, and 19 bases lay between the germline ends. Per germline, CDR1 SGHAT and CDR2 FQNNGV. The CDR3 bases are TGTGCCAGCAAACCGGGTCCCCGGCTACGCGAGCAGTACTTC. It codes for CASKPGPRLREQYF.

The chain couples TRBV9 to TRBJ1-4; TRBD1 matches 7 bases. Germline-derived CDR1 and CDR2 are SGDLS and YYNGEE. The trim removed 1 base at V and 4 bases at J, leaving 4 bases unmatched. The length of the CDR3 is 15 residues. CDR3 loop: CASSVTQGRNEKLFF. CDR3 DNA: TGTGCCAGCAGCGTAACACAGGGGCGTAATGAAAAACTGTTTTTT.

The chain uses TRBV29-1 and TRBJ2-1; TRBD1 might be the D (7 bases). The CDR3 runs 12 residues. Looked up from germline, CDR1 is SQVTM and CDR2 is ANQGSEA. Trimming shortened V by 7 bases and J by 4 bases, and 11 bases separated the two germline ends. CDR3 nucleotides: TGCAGCGGCAGGGGGGTTTACAATGAGCAGTTCTTC. This codes for CSGRGVYNEQFF.

This clone has a single count. The chain carries TRBV28 and TRBJ2-7; 8 positions match TRBD2. V shed 4 bases and J 2 bases; nucleotides not matched to a gene: 7. The length of the CDR3 is 15 residues. CDR1 MDHEN and CDR2 SYDVKM come from the germline V gene. CDR3 loop: CASSSVAAGAYEQYF. The CDR3 DNA reads as TGTGCCAGCAGTTCGGTCGCAGCGGGAGCCTACGAGCAGTACTTC.

V is TRBV7-9 and J is TRBJ1-5; D may be TRBD1 (5 bases). This CDR3 comprises 14 residues. V shed 3 bases and J shed 4 bases, with 10 bases lying between them. Germline V gene sequence: CDR1 SEHNR, CDR2 FQNEAQ (reference sequence). In nucleotides, the CDR3 is TGTGCCAGCAGCTTTCAGGGTTGGAATCAGCCCCAGCATTTT. Translation: CASSFQGWNQPQHF.

The chain joins TRBV5-1 to TRBJ2-5; no clear D gene. Germline-derived CDR1 and CDR2 are SGHRS and YFSETQ. The V end was cut by 1 base, the J end by 1 base, with 8 bases between. The CDR3 covers 14 residues. CDR3 coding DNA: TGCGCCAGCAGCTTGCGGCGGTCCCAAGAGACCCAGTACTTC. Protein product: CASSLRRSQETQYF.

For this clone: A junction boundary mismatches the germline segment, possibly from a read error. CDR3 coding DNA: TGTGCCAGCACCCAACTAGAGAGCTCTGGAAACACCATATATTTT. Translated, it gives CASTQLESSGNTIYF. The genes are TRBV4-2 and TRBJ1-3, with unresolved D. The CDR3 length is 15 residues. CDR1 LGHNA and CDR2 YNFKEQ come from the germline V gene.

The chain combines TRBV18 with TRBJ2-5; the match to TRBD2 covers 7 bases. V lost 6 bases and J lost 5; bases outside the gene matches: 6. The CDR3 covers 13 residues. Germline lookup yields CDR1 KGHSH and CDR2 LQKENI. The DNA of the CDR3 is TGTGCCAGCTCCCGAAGCGGGACGGAGACCCAGTACTTC. It encodes CASSRSGTETQYF. Drawing the rest from reference TRBV18 and TRBJ2-5, the complete variable domain is NAGVMQNPRHLVRRRGQEARLRCSPMKGHSHVYWYRQLPEEGLKFMVYLQKENIIDESGMPKERFSAEFPKEGPSILRIQQVVRGDSAAYFCASSRSGTETQYFGPGTRLLVL.

The chain has TRBV2 and TRBJ2-3, with TRBD2 as a possible D gene (6 bases). CDR1 and CDR2 from the germline V gene are SNHLY and FYNNEI. Between the trimmed V and J ends, which lost 8 bases and 4 bases, there was a span of 22 bases. The CDR3 spans 16 residues. The CDR3 nucleotides are TGTGCCAGCTCCTCACCCGGGGGTGGCGGCCCAGATACGCAGTATTTT. Amino acids: CASSSPGGGGPDTQYF.

This clone was seen only once. The chain links TRBV9 to TRBJ2-1; D is uncertain. Germline V gene sequence: CDR1 SGDLS, CDR2 YYNGEE. V lost 0 bases to trimming and J lost 2 bases, with 12 bases between them. This CDR3 comprises 16 residues. DNA for the CDR3: TGTGCCAGCAGCGTAGGAATTAGTCAACCCTACAATGAGCAGTTCTTC. Amino acids: CASSVGISQPYNEQFF.

This clone was counted once. This chain's CDR3 is CASSQGQSGPANTGELFF. CDR3 coding DNA: TGTGCCAGCAGCCAGGGACAGTCGGGGCCCGCGAACACCGGGGAGCTGTTTTTT. The V call is TRBV5-4, the J call TRBJ2-2, with 7 positions matching TRBD1. The CDR3 spans 18 residues. The ends lost 4 bases at V and 0 bases at J; junction bases unmatched: 12. CDR1 SGHNT and CDR2 YYREEE come from the germline V gene (reference sequence). The full variable domain, in which reference TRBV5-4 and TRBJ2-2 provide the parts outside the CDR3, is ETGVTQSPTHLIKTRGQQVTLRCSSQSGHNTVSWYQQALGQGPQFIFQYYREEENGRGNFPPRFSGLQFPNYSSELNVNALELDDSALYLCASSQGQSGPANTGELFFGEGSRLTVL.

The chain couples TRBV28 to TRBJ2-2, with a possible D match to TRBD2 (6 bases). The CDR3 has 15 residues. Trimming removed 4 bases from V and 2 bases from J, with 11 bases in between. Germline CDR1 reads MDHEN; CDR2 reads SYDVKM. This CDR3 is CASSSGDSNTGELFF. CDR3 DNA: TGTGCCAGCAGTTCCGGGGACTCCAACACCGGGGAGCTGTTTTTT. The entire variable domain, with the rest obtained from reference TRBV28 and TRBJ2-2, is as follows: DVKVTQSSRYLVKRTGEKVFLECVQDMDHENMFWYRQDPGLGLRLIYFSYDVKMKEKGDIPEGYSVSREKKERFSLILESASTNQTSMYLCASSSGDSNTGELFFGEGSRLTVL.

V gene TRBV7-9 combines with J gene TRBJ2-7; 8 bases align to TRBD2. Germline lookup yields CDR1 SEHNR and CDR2 FQNEAQ (reference sequence). V lost 5 bases and J lost 5; bases outside the gene matches: 11. This CDR3 is built from 15 residues. The DNA for the CDR3 is TGTGCCAGCAGCCCGGGTCCTAGCGGGCCCCACGAGCAGTACTTC. Its protein is CASSPGPSGPHEQYF.

The table lists this clone with a count of one. CDR3 sequence reads: CASSPSERDEQYF. The CDR3 DNA follows: TGTGCCAGCAGCCCCTCTGAACGGGACGAGCAGTACTTC. This sequence joins TRBV7-6 and TRBJ2-7; D unresolved. The germline gives CDR1 SGHVS, CDR2 FNYEAQ. The CDR3 spans 13 residues. Between the trimmed V and J ends, which lost 5 bases and 5 bases, there was a span of 13 bases.

The chain is built from TRBV9 and TRBJ2-1, with a possible D match to TRBD2 (5 bases). Germline CDR1 is SGDLS and CDR2 is YYNGEE. CDR3 length: 14 amino acids. V gave up 1 base and J gave up 9 bases, with 14 bases separating them. CDR3 bases: TGTGCCAGCAGCGTAAGGGAGTCCCTGGTTGAGCAGTTCTTC. Protein sequence: CASSVRESLVEQFF. Full variable domain (missing parts from reference TRBV9 and TRBJ2-1): DSGVTQTPKHLITATGQRVTLRCSPRSGDLSVYWYQQSLDQGLQFLIQYYNGEERAKGNILERFSAQQFPDLHSELNLSSLELGDSALYFCASSVRESLVEQFFGPGTRLTVL.

The chain is built from TRBV19 and TRBJ1-2, with unresolved D. V was trimmed by 3 bases and J by 5 bases, leaving 13 bases between them. The CDR3 sequence is 14 residues long. Germline V gene sequence: CDR1 LNHDA, CDR2 SQIVND (reference sequence). DNA for the CDR3: TGTGCCAGTAGTATTGGCGCGGGGTCTTATGGCTACACCTTC. Its translation is CASSIGAGSYGYTF. Full variable domain (outside the CDR3, taken from reference TRBV19 and TRBJ1-2): DGGITQSPKYLFRKEGQNVTLSCEQNLNHDAMYWYRQDPGQGLRLIYYSQIVNDFQKGDIAEGYSVSREKKESFPLTVTSAQKNPTAFYLCASSIGAGSYGYTFGSGTRLTVV.

This chain joins TRBV5-1 and TRBJ2-7; 9 positions match TRBD2. V trimming: 7 bases; J trimming: 0 bases; junction bases outside the gene matches: 14. Germline V lookup: CDR1 SGHRS, CDR2 YFSETQ. This CDR3 is 17 amino acids long. The CDR3 nucleotides are TGCGCCAGCGGCGGGGGTAGCGGGAGCCCAAGCTCCTACGAGCAGTACTTC. Translating gives CASGGGSGSPSSYEQYF.

The rearrangement links TRBV4-1 to TRBJ2-7; D gene uncertain. Deletions cut 4 bases from V and 3 bases from J, with 13 bases between. This CDR3 region has 14 residues. Looked up from germline, CDR1 is MGHRA and CDR2 is YSYEKL. Written as DNA, the CDR3 is TGCGCCAGCAGCCGCAACCTCGGCGGCTACGAGCAGTACTTC. This gives the protein CASSRNLGGYEQYF.

V usage is TRBV4-3 and J usage is TRBJ2-1, with a possible D match to TRBD1 (5 bases). V was shortened by 1 base and J by 4 bases, with 14 bases between the two germline ends. The CDR3 covers 16 residues. Germline CDR1 LGHNA, CDR2 YSLEER. CDR3 in amino acids: CASSQGRVGQYNEQFF. CDR3 coding DNA: TGCGCCAGCAGCCAAGGACGGGTCGGACAATACAATGAGCAGTTCTTC.

The chain links TRBV7-2 to TRBJ2-2; D uncertain. The CDR3 length is 16 residues. CDR1 and CDR2 from the germline V gene are SGHTA and FQGNSA. V was trimmed by 1 base and J by 0 bases, leaving 9 bases between them. The CDR3 coding sequence is TGTGCCAGCAGCTTAGTTGTGACTTCGAACACCGGGGAGCTGTTTTTT. This sequence encodes CASSLVVTSNTGELFF.

The chain is built from TRBV27 and TRBJ2-2, with 7 bases aligning to TRBD2. There are 16 residues in the CDR3. J was trimmed by 2 bases and V by 10 bases; bases with no gene match: 13. Germline V gives CDR1 MNHEY, CDR2 SMNVEV (reference sequence). CDR3 loop: CAIGAIGGLNTGELFF. The DNA for the CDR3 is TGTGCCATCGGGGCCATTGGGGGACTAAACACCGGGGAGCTGTTTTTT.